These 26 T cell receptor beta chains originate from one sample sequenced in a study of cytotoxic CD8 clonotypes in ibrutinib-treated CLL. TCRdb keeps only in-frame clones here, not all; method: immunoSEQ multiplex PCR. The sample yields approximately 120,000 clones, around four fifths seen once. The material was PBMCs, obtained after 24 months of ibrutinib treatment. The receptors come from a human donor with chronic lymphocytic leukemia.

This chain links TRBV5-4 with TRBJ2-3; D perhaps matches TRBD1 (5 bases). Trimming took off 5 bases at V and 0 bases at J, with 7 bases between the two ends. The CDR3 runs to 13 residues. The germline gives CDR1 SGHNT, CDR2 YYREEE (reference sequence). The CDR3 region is CASRPGSTDTQYF. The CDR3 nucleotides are TGTGCCAGCAGACCAGGGAGCACAGATACGCAGTATTTT.

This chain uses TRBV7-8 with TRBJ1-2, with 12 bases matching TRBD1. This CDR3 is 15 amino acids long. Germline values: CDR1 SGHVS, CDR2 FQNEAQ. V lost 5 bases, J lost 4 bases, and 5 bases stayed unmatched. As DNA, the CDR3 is TGTGCCAGCAGCCGGGGGACAGGGGGCTCCTATGGCTACACCTTC. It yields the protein CASSRGTGGSYGYTF.

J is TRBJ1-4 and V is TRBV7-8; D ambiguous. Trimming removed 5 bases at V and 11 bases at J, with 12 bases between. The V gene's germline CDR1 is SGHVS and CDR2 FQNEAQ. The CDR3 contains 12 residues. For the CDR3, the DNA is TGTGCCAGCAGCGAACTAAGGGCCAAACTGTTTTTT. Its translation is CASSELRAKLFF.

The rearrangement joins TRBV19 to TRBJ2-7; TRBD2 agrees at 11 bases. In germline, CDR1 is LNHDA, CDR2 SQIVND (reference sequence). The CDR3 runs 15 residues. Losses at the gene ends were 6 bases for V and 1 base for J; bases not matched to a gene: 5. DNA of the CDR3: TGTGCCAGTAGACTAGCGGGGGTCCCTTCCTACGAGCAGTACTTC. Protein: CASRLAGVPSYEQYF.

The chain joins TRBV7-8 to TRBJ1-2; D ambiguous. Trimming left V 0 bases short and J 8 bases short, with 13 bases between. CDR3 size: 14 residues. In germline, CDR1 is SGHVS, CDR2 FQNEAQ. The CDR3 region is CASSLAPGILGYTF. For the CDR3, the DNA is TGTGCCAGCAGCTTAGCCCCCGGGATACTAGGCTACACCTTC.

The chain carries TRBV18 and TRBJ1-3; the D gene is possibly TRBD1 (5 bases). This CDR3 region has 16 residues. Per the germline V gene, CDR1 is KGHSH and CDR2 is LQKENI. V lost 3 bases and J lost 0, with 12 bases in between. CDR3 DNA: TGTGCCAGCTCACCGCGCTCAGGGATCTCTGGAAACACCATATATTTT. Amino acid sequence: CASSPRSGISGNTIYF.

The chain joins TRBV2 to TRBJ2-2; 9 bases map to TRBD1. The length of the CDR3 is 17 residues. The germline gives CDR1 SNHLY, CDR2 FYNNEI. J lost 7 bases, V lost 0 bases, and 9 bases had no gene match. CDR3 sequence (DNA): TGTGCCAGCAGTGAAGCCCCTAACAGGGGGCTGGTCGGGGAGCTGTTTTTT. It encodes CASSEAPNRGLVGELFF. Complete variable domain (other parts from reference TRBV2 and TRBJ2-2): EPEVTQTPSHQVTQMGQEVILRCVPISNHLYFYWYRQILGQKVEFLVSFYNNEISEKSEIFDDQFSVERPDGSNFTLKIRSTKLEDSAMYFCASSEAPNRGLVGELFFGEGSRLTVL.

The CDR3 here is CASAALPSGIQGSSEQTYF. As DNA, the CDR3 is TGTGCCAGCGCGGCCCTCCCTAGCGGGATACAGGGGTCTTCTGAACAAACGTACTTC. The chain links TRBV18 to TRBJ2-5; 9 nucleotides align to TRBD2. V gave up 8 bases and J gave up 13 bases; unmatched junction bases: 32. The CDR3 runs 19 residues. Germline V CDR1 and CDR2: KGHSH, LQKENI.

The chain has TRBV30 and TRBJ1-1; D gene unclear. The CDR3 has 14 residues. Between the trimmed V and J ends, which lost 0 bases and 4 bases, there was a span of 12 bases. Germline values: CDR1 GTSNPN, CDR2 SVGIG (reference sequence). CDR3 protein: CAWSVTGLGTEAFF. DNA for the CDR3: TGTGCCTGGAGTGTTACGGGTCTGGGCACTGAAGCTTTCTTT.

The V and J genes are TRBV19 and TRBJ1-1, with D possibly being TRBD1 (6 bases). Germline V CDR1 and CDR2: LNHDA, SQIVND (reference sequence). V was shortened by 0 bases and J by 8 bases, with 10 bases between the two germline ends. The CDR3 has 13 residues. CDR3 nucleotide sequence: TGTGCCAGTAGTATAGATCGTGGGACAGAAGCTTTCTTT. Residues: CASSIDRGTEAFF.

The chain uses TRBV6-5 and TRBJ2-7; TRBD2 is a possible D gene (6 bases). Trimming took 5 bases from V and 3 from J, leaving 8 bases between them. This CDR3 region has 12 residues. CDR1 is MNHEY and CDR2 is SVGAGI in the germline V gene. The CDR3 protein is CASSGGFYEQYF. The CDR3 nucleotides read TGTGCCAGCAGTGGGGGGTTCTACGAGCAGTACTTC.

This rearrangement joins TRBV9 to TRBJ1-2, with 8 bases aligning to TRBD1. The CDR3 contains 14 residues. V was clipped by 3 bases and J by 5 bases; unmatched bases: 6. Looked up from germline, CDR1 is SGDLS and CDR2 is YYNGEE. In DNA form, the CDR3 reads TGTGCCAGCAGCGAGGGGACAGGTTTGTATGGCTACACCTTC. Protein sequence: CASSEGTGLYGYTF.

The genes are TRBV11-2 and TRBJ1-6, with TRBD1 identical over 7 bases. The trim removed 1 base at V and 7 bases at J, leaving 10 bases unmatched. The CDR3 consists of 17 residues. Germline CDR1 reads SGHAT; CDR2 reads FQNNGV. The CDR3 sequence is CASSLVWYRGGNSPLHF. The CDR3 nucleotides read TGTGCCAGCAGCTTAGTTTGGTACAGGGGTGGGAATTCACCCCTCCACTTT.

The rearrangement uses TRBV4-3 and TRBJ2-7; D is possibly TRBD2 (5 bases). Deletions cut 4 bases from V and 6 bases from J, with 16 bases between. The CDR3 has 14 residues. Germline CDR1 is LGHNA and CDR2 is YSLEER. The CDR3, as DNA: TGCGCCAGCAGCCGAGGAGTAGAGGGAGCCGAGCAGTACTTC. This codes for CASSRGVEGAEQYF.

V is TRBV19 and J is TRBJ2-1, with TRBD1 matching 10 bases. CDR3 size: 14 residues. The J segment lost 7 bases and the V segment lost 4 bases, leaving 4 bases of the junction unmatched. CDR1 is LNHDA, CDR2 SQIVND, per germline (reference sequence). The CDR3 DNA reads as TGTGCCAGTAGTAGAGGACAGGGGGGAAATGAGCAGTTCTTC. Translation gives CASSRGQGGNEQFF.

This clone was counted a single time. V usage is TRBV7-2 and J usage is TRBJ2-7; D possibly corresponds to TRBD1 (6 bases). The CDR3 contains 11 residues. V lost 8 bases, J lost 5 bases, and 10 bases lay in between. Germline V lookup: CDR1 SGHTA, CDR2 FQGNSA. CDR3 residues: CASGGGNEQYF. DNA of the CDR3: TGTGCCAGCGGGGGCGGCAACGAGCAGTACTTC.

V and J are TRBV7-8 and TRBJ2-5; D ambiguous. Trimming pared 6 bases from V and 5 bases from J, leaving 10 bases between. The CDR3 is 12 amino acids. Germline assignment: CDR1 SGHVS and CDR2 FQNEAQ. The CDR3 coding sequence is TGTGCCAGCAGTCTTGCGGCGGAGACCCAGTACTTC. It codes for CASSLAAETQYF.

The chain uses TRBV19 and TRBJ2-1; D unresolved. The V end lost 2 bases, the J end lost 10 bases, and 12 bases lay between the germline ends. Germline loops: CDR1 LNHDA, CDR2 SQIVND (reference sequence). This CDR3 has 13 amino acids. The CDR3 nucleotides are TGTGCCAGTAGTATAAGGGTACAACTCGAGCAGTTCTTC. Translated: CASSIRVQLEQFF. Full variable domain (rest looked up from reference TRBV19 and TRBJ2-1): DGGITQSPKYLFRKEGQNVTLSCEQNLNHDAMYWYRQDPGQGLRLIYYSQIVNDFQKGDIAEGYSVSREKKESFPLTVTSAQKNPTAFYLCASSIRVQLEQFFGPGTRLTVL.

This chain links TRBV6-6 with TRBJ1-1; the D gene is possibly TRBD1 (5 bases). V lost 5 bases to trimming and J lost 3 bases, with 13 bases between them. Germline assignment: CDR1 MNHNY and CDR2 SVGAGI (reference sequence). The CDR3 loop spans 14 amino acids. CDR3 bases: TGTGCCAGCAGTGCCCGACAGCGACACACTGAAGCTTTCTTT. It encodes CASSARQRHTEAFF.

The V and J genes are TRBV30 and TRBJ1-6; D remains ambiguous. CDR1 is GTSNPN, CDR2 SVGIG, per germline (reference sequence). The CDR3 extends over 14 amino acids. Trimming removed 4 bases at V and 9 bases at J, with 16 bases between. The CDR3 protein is CAWTWSPLGSPLHF. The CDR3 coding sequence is TGTGCCTGGACTTGGAGTCCGCTTGGTTCACCCCTCCACTTT.

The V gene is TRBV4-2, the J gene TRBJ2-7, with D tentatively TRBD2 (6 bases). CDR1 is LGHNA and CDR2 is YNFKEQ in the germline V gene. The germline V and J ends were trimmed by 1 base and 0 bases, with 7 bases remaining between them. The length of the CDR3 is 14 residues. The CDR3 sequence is CASSQGGVSYEQYF. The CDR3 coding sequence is TGTGCCAGCAGCCAAGGGGGGGTCTCCTACGAGCAGTACTTC.

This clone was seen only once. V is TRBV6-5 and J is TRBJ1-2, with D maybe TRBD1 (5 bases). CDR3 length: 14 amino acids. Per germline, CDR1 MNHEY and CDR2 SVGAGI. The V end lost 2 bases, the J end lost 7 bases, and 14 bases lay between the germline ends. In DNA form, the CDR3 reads TGTGCCAGCAGTTACAGCCATGGGGGAGGTGGCTACACCTTC. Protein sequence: CASSYSHGGGGYTF.

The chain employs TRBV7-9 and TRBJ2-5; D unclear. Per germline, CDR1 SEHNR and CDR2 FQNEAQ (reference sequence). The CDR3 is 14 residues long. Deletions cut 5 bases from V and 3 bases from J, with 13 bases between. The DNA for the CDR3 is TGTGCCAGCAGCCCAAGGAATAAAGAAGAGACCCAGTACTTC. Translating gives CASSPRNKEETQYF.

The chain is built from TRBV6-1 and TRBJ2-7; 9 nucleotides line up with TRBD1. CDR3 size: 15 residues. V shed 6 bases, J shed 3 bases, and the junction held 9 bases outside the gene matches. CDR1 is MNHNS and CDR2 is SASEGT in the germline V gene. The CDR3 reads CASRTGTGSYYEQYF. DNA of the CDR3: TGTGCCAGCAGAACCGGGACAGGGAGTTACTACGAGCAGTACTTC.

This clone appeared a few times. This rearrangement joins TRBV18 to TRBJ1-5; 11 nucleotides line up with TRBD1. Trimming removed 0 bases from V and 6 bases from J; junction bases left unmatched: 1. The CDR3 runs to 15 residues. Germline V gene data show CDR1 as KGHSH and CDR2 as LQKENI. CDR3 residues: CASSPPGQGAQPQHF. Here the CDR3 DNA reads TGTGCCAGCTCACCACCTGGACAGGGGGCTCAGCCCCAGCATTTT.

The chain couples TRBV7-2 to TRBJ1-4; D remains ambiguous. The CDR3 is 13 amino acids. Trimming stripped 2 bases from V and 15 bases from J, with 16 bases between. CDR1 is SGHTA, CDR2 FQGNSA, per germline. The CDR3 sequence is CASSLSVEDSLFF. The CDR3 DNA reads TGTGCCAGCAGCTTATCCGTGGAGGATAGTTTGTTTTTT. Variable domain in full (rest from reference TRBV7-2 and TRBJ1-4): GAGVSQSPSNKVTEKGKDVELRCDPISGHTALYWYRQSLGQGLEFLIYFQGNSAPDKSGLPSDRFSAERTGGSVSTLTIQRTQQEDSAVYLCASSLSVEDSLFFGSGTQLSVL.